The source of this T cell receptor beta chain is a study of shared clonotypes between healthy human individuals. Comments on this clone: Its matching antigen is unknown.

TCRdb's copy holds only in-frame clones and misses some; the assay was immunoSEQ multiplex PCR. The profile shows about 2 million clones, 85% to 95% of them singletons. Broader study findings: As a rule, naive subsets had a larger estimated richness than memory subsets.

The junction had 4 bases not matched to a gene; V was cut back by 3 bases and J by 6 bases. The CDR3 is made up of 14 amino acids. Germline CDR1 is SGHRS and CDR2 is YFSETQ. This clonotype originated in a young man in good health. V and J are TRBV5-1 and TRBJ2-4, with 9 bases lining up with TRBD1. Sequences were obtained from naive CD4+ T cells sorted from blood. The subset denotes: CD45RA+ positively selected. In DNA form, the CDR3 reads TGCGCCAGCAGCTGGGGACAGGGCCTAAACATTCAGTACTTC. It specifies CASSWGQGLNIQYF.